This T cell receptor (beta chain) originates from a study of T cell responses to AZD1222 COVID-19 vaccine. On this clone: What it binds is not known.

Study-level points and caveats: The donor cohort was predominantly white British with a female majority, and clonal diversity may have been underestimated. Regions left unmutated in variants are reportedly the target of nearly half of spike-specific TCRs. With two AZD1222 doses given, Spike-specific TCR breadth and depth both rose. Only a handful of AZD1222 recipients, roughly 6 in all, had baseline seropositivity.

The V gene lost 3 bases and the J gene lost 10 bases, with 20 bases spanning the gap. This CDR3 is 15 amino acids long. Germline lookup yields CDR1 SGHDT and CDR2 YYEEEE. Profiled with immunoSEQ multiplex PCR; TCRdb holds only in-frame clones, not every one. The sample lists approximately 100,000 clones; roughly 84% were seen once. Specimen: peripheral blood, collected on day 0 of AZD1222 vaccination. The receptor was isolated from an adult in good health. The chain recombines TRBV5-6 with TRBJ1-5, with D perhaps matching TRBD1 (6 bases). CDR3 region: CASSSTGTSGRPQHF. In DNA form, the CDR3 reads TGTGCCAGCAGCTCCACCGGGACATCTGGGAGACCCCAGCATTTT.